What follows are 13 T cell receptor beta chains derived from one specimen sequenced in a study of CD8 T cells in Susac syndrome. Random hexamers were used to reverse transcribe about 0.5 to 1 ug of RNA. Each CDR3 protein is one row after TCRdb ran MiXCR on the immunoSEQ multiplex PCR reads. This table has about 80,000 distinct CDR3 sequences, roughly 93% appearing once. Sequenced: CD8+ T cells from PBMCs. The receptors shown here come from a human donor in good health.

The CDR3 sequence: CSVGQGAYEQYF. DNA for the CDR3: TGCAGCGTTGGGCAGGGGGCCTACGAGCAGTACTTC. The gene calls are TRBV29-1 and TRBJ2-7; TRBD1 agrees at 7 bases. Germline V gives CDR1 SQVTM, CDR2 ANQGSEA. The CDR3 consists of 12 residues. Unmatched junction bases numbered 2, after V lost 4 bases and J lost 2 bases.

V gene TRBV7-2 combines with J gene TRBJ2-2; D unclear. The CDR3 contains 14 residues. Per the germline V gene, CDR1 is SGHTA and CDR2 is FQGNSA. Trimming left V 2 bases short and J 6 bases short, with 10 bases between. In DNA, the CDR3 is TGTGCCAGCAGCTTAATTAAGGGTTCCGGGGAGCTGTTTTTT. The encoded protein is CASSLIKGSGELFF.

The chain combines TRBV4-1 with TRBJ1-2, with D unclear. Germline V gene data show CDR1 as MGHRA and CDR2 as YSYEKL. V lost 2 bases to trimming and J lost 4 bases, with 8 bases between them. CDR3 length: 13 residues. The CDR3 sequence is CASSQSEGYGYTF. The DNA of the CDR3 is TGCGCCAGCAGCCAATCTGAGGGCTATGGCTACACCTTC.

The rearrangement links TRBV19 to TRBJ2-5; no firm D call. V lost 1 base to trimming and J lost 3 bases, with 9 bases between them. The CDR3 loop spans 14 amino acids. Germline V CDR1 and CDR2: LNHDA, SQIVND (reference sequence). CDR3 bases: TGTGCCAGTAGTATAGCGGGCCGGAAAGAGACCCAGTACTTC. Amino acid sequence: CASSIAGRKETQYF. Using reference TRBV19 and TRBJ2-5 for the parts outside the CDR3, the full variable domain is DGGITQSPKYLFRKEGQNVTLSCEQNLNHDAMYWYRQDPGQGLRLIYYSQIVNDFQKGDIAEGYSVSREKKESFPLTVTSAQKNPTAFYLCASSIAGRKETQYFGPGTRLLVL.

V usage is TRBV5-1 and J usage is TRBJ2-3, with D unclear. This CDR3 is 13 amino acids long. Trimming stripped 2 bases from V and 2 bases from J, with 6 bases between. The V gene's germline CDR1 is SGHRS and CDR2 YFSETQ. The CDR3 sequence: CASSFQDTDTQYF. The CDR3 DNA sequence: TGCGCCAGCAGCTTCCAGGACACAGATACGCAGTATTTT.

The chain uses TRBV10-3 and TRBJ1-5, with D maybe TRBD1 (6 bases). The germline V gene encodes CDR1 ENHRY and CDR2 SYGVKD. This CDR3 has 16 amino acids. V lost 3 bases to trimming and J lost 7 bases, with 19 bases between them. The CDR3 coding sequence is TGTGCCATCAGTGACCCAAAGGCAGAAGGGGGACAGCCCCAGCATTTT. Translation gives CAISDPKAEGGQPQHF.

V is TRBV12-3 or TRBV12-4 and J is TRBJ1-1; a possible D gene is TRBD1 (6 bases). The germline V and J ends were trimmed by 7 bases and 3 bases, with 9 bases remaining between them. The CDR3 length is 12 residues. In DNA, the CDR3 is TGTGCCAGCATTACAGGGTACACTGAAGCTTTCTTT. It translates to CASITGYTEAFF.

DNA of the CDR3: TGCAGTGCTCAAGGACCTACTTTATACACTGAAGCTTTCTTT. Encoded protein: CSAQGPTLYTEAFF. The rearrangement uses TRBV20-1 and TRBJ1-1; no reliable D call. The CDR3 contains 14 residues. Germline V lookup: CDR1 DFQATT, CDR2 SNEGSKA (reference sequence). V lost 5 bases and J lost 3, with 16 bases in between.

This clonotype was counted once. The chain links TRBV15 to TRBJ2-3, with D perhaps TRBD2 (6 bases). CDR1 and CDR2 (germline): LNHNV, YYDKDF (reference sequence). The CDR3 totals 17 residues. With 11 bases removed from V and 3 bases from J, the gap between germline ends came to 27 bases. CDR3 region: CAASPGGSGLPTDTQYF. The DNA for the CDR3 is TGTGCCGCCTCGCCTGGGGGGAGCGGCCTACCTACAGATACGCAGTATTTT.

The J gene is TRBJ2-1, the V gene TRBV7-9, with D perhaps matching TRBD1 or TRBD2 (5 bases each). V shed 6 bases and J shed 6 bases, with 18 bases lying between them. The germline CDR1 and CDR2 sequences are SEHNR and FQNEAQ (reference sequence). The CDR3 has 15 amino acids. CDR3 protein: CASRGPEVGLNEQFF. The CDR3 DNA sequence: TGTGCCAGCAGGGGGCCCGAGGTTGGACTCAATGAGCAGTTCTTC.

This sequence joins TRBV4-1 and TRBJ2-7; no reliable D call. Trimming cost V 1 base and J 3 bases, with 13 bases left between them. CDR3 length equals 15 residues. Germline assignment: CDR1 MGHRA and CDR2 YSYEKL. The CDR3 region has the DNA TGCGCCAGCAGCCAAGGCCAGGAGCCGTACTACGAGCAGTACGTC. Its translation is CASSQGQEPYYEQYV.

This chain connects TRBV5-4 to TRBJ1-2; D uncertain. The CDR3 extends over 13 amino acids. With 9 bases removed from V and 3 bases from J, the gap between germline ends came to 15 bases. Germline assignment: CDR1 SGHNT and CDR2 YYREEE (reference sequence). The CDR3 sequence is CAITGFPHYGYTF. For the CDR3, the DNA is TGTGCCATTACGGGATTCCCCCACTATGGCTACACCTTC.

J is TRBJ2-3 and V is TRBV7-8; 10 bases map to TRBD2. J was trimmed by 2 bases and V by 4 bases; bases with no gene match: 6. Germline V gene data show CDR1 as SGHVS and CDR2 as FQNEAQ. The CDR3 has 16 amino acids. CDR3 loop: CASSSLAGGVTDTQYF. The CDR3 DNA follows: TGTGCCAGCAGCTCGTTAGCGGGGGGTGTCACAGATACGCAGTATTTT.